This T cell receptor beta chain was retrieved from a study of OX40 agonist ivuxolimab in advanced cancers. The study in broad terms: Ivuxolimab was an agonistic, fully human IgG2 monoclonal antibody directed against OX40 (CD134), a costimulatory receptor. Intravenous ivuxolimab was administered to patients every 2 weeks at six dose levels: 0.01, 0.1, 0.3, 1.5, 3 and 10 mg/kg. Among the approximately 50 dose-escalation patients, some 19 had hepatocellular carcinoma, approximately 15 melanoma, 9 renal cell carcinoma and 9 head and neck cancer. The dose-escalation cohort was almost 85% male with a mean age of about 58 years, ranging from about 23 to 85. Patients were allowed to have had prior anti-PD-1, anti-PD-L1 or anti-CTLA-4 therapy, and roughly 40% of the dose-escalation patients had been treated with checkpoint inhibitors. Partial responses were achieved by three dose-escalation patients, of whom one had hepatocellular carcinoma and two had cutaneous melanoma. Peripheral TCRbeta sequencing aimed to test whether ivuxolimab altered TCR sequence diversity and caused clonal T-cell expansion. The paper describes the monotherapy dose-escalation part (N = 52 patients) of the phase I trial of ivuxolimab.

What the work shows at the level of the full study, not this receptor alone: Partial responders in the 0.1-3.0 mg/kg groups had among the lowest normalized peripheral clonal expansion, especially among CD8+ T cells. Antigen specificity was not determined for the clonally expanded peripheral T cells. Low levels of normalized T-cell clonal expansion were also seen in some nonresponding patients. On average, CD8+ T cells showed more expanded clones than CD4+ T cells after ivuxolimab. At doses of 0.1 to 3.0 mg/kg, clonal expansion of both CD4+ and CD8+ T cells in blood was seen between baseline and week 6.

Patients with a history of autoimmune disease or receiving systemic immunosuppression were excluded from the trial. Peripheral blood for TCR sequencing was drawn from every dose cohort at baseline, at cycle 4 day 1 and at cycle 7 day 1. Samples were obtained from an open-label, multicenter, first-in-human phase I dose-escalation trial of ivuxolimab. Adults with locally advanced or metastatic melanoma, renal cell carcinoma, hepatocellular carcinoma or head and neck squamous cell carcinoma were enrolled in the trial. Before TCR sequencing, CD4+ T cells and CD8+ T cells from peripheral blood were sorted into separate populations. For CDR1 and CDR2, the germline V gene (reference sequence) lists LNHDA and SQIVND. The CDR3 measures 17 amino acids from cysteine to phenylalanine. Only the CDR3 DNA stays, 51 bases, in frame from base 1. For this chain, trimming is 5 bases at the V end and 0 bases at the J end, and the number of junction bases without a gene match is 6.

Genomic DNA was extracted from sorted cells for sequencing of the TCRbeta CDR3 region. TCRbeta CDR3 regions were sequenced using the immunoSEQ Assay. This immuneACCESS table, as held by TCRdb, lists in-frame sequences with V and J called but not all clones. Of the missing ones, under half trace to an unresolved V gene in checked studies; the others have no known cause. This sample has 65,000 to 95,000 clones in its table, and around 82% of those were observed once. The ten largest account for less than 4.5% of the sample. On this clone: It has no known antigen specificity. No much larger clonotype is one base removed from it; base qualities were not supplied.

This receptor was identified in an adult with an advanced solid tumor such as melanoma, head and neck, liver or kidney cancer. The input for sequencing was CD4+ or CD8+ T cells sorted from blood, taken in a trial of the OX40 agonist ivuxolimab. This chain joins TRBV19 to TRBJ2-6, with 8 central nucleotides matching TRBD1. The CDR3 protein: CASSPRQGFSGANVLTF. The nucleotide sequence is given as TGTGCCAGTAGTCCAAGACAGGGGTTCTCTGGGGCCAACGTCCTGACTTTC.